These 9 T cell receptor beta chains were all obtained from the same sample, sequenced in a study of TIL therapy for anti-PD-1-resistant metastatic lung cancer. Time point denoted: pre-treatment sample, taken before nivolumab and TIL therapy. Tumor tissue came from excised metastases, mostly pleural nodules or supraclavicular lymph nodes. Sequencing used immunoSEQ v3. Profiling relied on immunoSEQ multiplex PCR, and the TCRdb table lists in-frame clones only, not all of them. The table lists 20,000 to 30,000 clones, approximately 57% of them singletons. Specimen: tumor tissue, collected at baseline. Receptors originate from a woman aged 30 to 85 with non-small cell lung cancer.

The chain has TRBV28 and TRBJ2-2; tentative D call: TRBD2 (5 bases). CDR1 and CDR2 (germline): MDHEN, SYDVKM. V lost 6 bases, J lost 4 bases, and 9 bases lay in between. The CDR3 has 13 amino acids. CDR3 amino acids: CASRRGGTGELFF. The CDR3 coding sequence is TGTGCCAGCAGAAGAGGAGGCACCGGGGAGCTGTTTTTT.

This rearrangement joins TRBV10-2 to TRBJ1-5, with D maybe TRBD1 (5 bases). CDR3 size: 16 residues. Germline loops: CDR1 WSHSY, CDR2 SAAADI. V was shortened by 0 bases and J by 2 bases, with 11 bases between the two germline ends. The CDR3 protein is CASSESIGVGNQPQHF. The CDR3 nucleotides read TGCGCCAGCAGTGAGTCGATAGGGGTCGGCAATCAGCCCCAGCATTTT.

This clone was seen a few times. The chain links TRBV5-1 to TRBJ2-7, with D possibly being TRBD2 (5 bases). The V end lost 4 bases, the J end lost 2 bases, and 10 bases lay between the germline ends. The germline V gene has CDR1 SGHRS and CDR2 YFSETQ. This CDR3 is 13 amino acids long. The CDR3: CASSGSPPYEQYF. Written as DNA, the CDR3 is TGCGCCAGCAGCGGGAGTCCTCCCTACGAGCAGTACTTC. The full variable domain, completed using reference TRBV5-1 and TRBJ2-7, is KAGVTQTPRYLIKTRGQQVTLSCSPISGHRSVSWYQQTPGQGLQFLFEYFSETQRNKGNFPGRFSGRQFSNSRSEMNVSTLELGDSALYLCASSGSPPYEQYFGPGTRLTVT.

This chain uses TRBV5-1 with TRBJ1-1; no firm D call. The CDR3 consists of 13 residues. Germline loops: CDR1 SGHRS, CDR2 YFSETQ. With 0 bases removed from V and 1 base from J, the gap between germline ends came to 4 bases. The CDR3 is CASSLGPNTEAFF. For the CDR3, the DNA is TGCGCCAGCAGCTTGGGGCCGAACACTGAAGCTTTCTTT. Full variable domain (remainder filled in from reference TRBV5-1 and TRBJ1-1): KAGVTQTPRYLIKTRGQQVTLSCSPISGHRSVSWYQQTPGQGLQFLFEYFSETQRNKGNFPGRFSGRQFSNSRSEMNVSTLELGDSALYLCASSLGPNTEAFFGQGTRLTVV.

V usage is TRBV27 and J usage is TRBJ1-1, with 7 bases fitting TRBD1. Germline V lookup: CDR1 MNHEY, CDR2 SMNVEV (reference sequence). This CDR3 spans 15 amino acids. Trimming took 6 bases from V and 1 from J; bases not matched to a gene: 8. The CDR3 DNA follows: TGTGCCAGCAGCCATTTGACAGGGAGGAACACTGAAGCTTTCTTT. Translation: CASSHLTGRNTEAFF.

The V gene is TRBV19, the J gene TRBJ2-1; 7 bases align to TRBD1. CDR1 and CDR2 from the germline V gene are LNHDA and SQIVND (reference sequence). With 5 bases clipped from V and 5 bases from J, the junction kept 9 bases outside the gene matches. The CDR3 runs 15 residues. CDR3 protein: CASSQLEQGHNEQFF. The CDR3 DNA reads TGTGCCAGTAGTCAGTTGGAACAGGGGCACAATGAGCAGTTCTTC. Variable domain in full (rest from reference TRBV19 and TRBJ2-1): DGGITQSPKYLFRKEGQNVTLSCEQNLNHDAMYWYRQDPGQGLRLIYYSQIVNDFQKGDIAEGYSVSREKKESFPLTVTSAQKNPTAFYLCASSQLEQGHNEQFFGPGTRLTVL.

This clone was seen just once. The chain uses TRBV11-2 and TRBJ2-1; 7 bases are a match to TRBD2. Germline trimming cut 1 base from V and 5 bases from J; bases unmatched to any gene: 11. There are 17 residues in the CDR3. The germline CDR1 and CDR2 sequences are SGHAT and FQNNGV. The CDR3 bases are TGTGCCAGCAGCTTAGGGTCTCTAGGACTAGTTAACAATGAGCAGTTCTTC. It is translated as CASSLGSLGLVNNEQFF.

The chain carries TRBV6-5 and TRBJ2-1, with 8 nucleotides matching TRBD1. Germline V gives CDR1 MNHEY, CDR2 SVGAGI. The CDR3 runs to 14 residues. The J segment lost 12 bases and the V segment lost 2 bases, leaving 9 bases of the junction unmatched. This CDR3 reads CASSYNGQGGRQFF. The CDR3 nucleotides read TGTGCCAGCAGTTACAACGGACAGGGAGGTCGGCAGTTCTTC.

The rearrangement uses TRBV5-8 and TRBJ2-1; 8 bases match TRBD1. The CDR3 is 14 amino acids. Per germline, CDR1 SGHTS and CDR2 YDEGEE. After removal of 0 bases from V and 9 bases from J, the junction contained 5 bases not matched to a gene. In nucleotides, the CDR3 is TGTGCCAGCAGCTTGGGGTACACAGGGGGTGAGCAGTTCTTC. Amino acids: CASSLGYTGGEQFF.